This T cell receptor (beta chain) was sequenced for a study of blood T cell repertoires in COVID-19. The V gene's germline CDR1 is MDHEN and CDR2 SYDVKM. This CDR3 has 14 residues. V gave up 2 bases and J gave up 6 bases; unmatched junction bases: 4. Only in-frame clones appear in the TCRdb table, and some are missing; sequencing was by immunoSEQ multiplex PCR. The sample lists a few hundred thousand clones; 90% were seen once. The chain joins TRBV28 to TRBJ1-1; 9 bases are a match to TRBD1. The sequence was collected from a woman between 25 and 40 years old with COVID-19, enrolled during active disease. The sequenced sample consisted of peripheral blood. CDR3 sequence (DNA): TGTGCCAGCAGTTTACGAGACAGGGGGGCTGAAGCTTTCTTT. Translated: CASSLRDRGAEAFF.